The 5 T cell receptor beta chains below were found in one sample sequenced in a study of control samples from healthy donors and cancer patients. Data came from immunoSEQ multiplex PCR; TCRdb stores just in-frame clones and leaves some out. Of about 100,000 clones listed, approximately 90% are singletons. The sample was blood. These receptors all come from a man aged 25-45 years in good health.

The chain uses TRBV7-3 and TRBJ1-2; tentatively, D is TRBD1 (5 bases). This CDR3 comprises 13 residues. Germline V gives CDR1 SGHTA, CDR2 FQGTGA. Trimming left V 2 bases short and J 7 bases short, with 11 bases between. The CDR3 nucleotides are TGTGCCAGCAGCTTAGCCGAGGGGAGTGGCTACACCTTC. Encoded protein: CASSLAEGSGYTF.

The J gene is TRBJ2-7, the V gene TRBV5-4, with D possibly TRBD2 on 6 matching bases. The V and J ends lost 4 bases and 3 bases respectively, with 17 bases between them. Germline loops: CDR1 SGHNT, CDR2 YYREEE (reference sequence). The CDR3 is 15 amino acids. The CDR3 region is CASSRGGGDFYEQYF. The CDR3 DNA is TGTGCCAGCAGCAGGGGAGGCGGGGACTTCTACGAGCAGTACTTC. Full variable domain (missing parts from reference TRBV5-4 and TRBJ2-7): ETGVTQSPTHLIKTRGQQVTLRCSSQSGHNTVSWYQQALGQGPQFIFQYYREEENGRGNFPPRFSGLQFPNYSSELNVNALELDDSALYLCASSRGGGDFYEQYFGPGTRLTVT.

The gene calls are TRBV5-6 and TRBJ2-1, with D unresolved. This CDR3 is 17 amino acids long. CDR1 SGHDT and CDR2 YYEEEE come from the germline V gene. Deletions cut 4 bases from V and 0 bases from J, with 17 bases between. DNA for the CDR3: TGTGCCAGCAGCCTGAAAGAGAGTAGGTTCTCCTACAATGAGCAGTTCTTC. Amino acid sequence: CASSLKESRFSYNEQFF.

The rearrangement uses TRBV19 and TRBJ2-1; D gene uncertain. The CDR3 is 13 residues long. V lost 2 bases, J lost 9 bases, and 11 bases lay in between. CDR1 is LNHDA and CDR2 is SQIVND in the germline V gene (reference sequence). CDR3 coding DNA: TGTGCCAGTAGTATAAGTCGAGTAGGTGAGCAGTTCTTC. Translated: CASSISRVGEQFF.

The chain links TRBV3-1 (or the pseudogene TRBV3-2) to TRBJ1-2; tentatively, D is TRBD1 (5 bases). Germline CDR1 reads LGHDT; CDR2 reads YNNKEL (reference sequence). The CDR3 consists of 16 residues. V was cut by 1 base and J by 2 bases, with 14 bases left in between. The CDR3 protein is CASSQASGGKNYGYTF. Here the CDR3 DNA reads TGTGCCAGCAGCCAAGCGTCCGGGGGAAAAAACTATGGCTACACCTTC.